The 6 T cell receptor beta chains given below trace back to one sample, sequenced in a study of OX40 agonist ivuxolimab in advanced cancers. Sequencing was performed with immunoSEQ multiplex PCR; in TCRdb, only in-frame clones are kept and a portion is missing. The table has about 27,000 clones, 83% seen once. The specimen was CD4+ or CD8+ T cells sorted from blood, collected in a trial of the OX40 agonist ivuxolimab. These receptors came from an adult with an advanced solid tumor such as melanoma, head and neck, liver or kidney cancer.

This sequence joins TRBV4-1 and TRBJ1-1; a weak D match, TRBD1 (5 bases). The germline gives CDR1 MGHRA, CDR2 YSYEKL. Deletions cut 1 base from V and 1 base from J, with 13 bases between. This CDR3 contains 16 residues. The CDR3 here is CASSQVFGGKNTEAFF. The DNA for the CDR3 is TGCGCCAGCAGCCAAGTTTTTGGGGGAAAGAACACTGAAGCTTTCTTT.

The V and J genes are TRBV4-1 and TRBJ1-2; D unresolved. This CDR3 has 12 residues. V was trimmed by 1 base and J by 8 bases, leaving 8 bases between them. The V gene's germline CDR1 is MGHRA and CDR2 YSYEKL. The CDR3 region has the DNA TGCGCCAGCAGCCAAGGAGATTTGGGCTACACCTTC. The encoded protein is CASSQGDLGYTF.

The CDR3 coding sequence is TGTGCCAGCAGAAAGACAGGGAGAGACACCGGGGAGCTGTTTTTT. This gives the protein CASRKTGRDTGELFF. The chain combines TRBV2 with TRBJ2-2; 7 nucleotides match TRBD1. Germline V CDR1 and CDR2: SNHLY, FYNNEI. V gave up 6 bases and J gave up 3 bases; unmatched junction bases: 7. This CDR3 region has 15 residues.

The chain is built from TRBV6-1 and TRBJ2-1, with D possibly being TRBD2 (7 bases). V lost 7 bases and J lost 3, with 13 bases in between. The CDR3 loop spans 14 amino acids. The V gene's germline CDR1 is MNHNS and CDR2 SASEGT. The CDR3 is CASMAGDYYNEQFF. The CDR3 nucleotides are TGTGCCAGCATGGCAGGGGACTACTACAATGAGCAGTTCTTC.

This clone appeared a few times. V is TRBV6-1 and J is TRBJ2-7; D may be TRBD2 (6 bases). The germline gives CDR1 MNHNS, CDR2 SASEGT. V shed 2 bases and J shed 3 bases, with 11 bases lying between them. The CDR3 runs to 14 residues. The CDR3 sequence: CASSELPGGYEQYF. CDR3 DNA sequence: TGTGCCAGCAGTGAATTGCCCGGGGGCTACGAGCAGTACTTC.

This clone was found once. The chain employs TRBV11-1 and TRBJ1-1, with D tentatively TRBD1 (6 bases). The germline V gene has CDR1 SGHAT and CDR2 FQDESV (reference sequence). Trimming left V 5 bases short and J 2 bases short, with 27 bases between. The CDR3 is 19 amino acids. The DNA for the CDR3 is TGTGCCAGCAGCCACCCACAGCAAGGGGGTATTATCGAAAACACTGAAGCTTTCTTT. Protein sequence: CASSHPQQGGIIENTEAFF.